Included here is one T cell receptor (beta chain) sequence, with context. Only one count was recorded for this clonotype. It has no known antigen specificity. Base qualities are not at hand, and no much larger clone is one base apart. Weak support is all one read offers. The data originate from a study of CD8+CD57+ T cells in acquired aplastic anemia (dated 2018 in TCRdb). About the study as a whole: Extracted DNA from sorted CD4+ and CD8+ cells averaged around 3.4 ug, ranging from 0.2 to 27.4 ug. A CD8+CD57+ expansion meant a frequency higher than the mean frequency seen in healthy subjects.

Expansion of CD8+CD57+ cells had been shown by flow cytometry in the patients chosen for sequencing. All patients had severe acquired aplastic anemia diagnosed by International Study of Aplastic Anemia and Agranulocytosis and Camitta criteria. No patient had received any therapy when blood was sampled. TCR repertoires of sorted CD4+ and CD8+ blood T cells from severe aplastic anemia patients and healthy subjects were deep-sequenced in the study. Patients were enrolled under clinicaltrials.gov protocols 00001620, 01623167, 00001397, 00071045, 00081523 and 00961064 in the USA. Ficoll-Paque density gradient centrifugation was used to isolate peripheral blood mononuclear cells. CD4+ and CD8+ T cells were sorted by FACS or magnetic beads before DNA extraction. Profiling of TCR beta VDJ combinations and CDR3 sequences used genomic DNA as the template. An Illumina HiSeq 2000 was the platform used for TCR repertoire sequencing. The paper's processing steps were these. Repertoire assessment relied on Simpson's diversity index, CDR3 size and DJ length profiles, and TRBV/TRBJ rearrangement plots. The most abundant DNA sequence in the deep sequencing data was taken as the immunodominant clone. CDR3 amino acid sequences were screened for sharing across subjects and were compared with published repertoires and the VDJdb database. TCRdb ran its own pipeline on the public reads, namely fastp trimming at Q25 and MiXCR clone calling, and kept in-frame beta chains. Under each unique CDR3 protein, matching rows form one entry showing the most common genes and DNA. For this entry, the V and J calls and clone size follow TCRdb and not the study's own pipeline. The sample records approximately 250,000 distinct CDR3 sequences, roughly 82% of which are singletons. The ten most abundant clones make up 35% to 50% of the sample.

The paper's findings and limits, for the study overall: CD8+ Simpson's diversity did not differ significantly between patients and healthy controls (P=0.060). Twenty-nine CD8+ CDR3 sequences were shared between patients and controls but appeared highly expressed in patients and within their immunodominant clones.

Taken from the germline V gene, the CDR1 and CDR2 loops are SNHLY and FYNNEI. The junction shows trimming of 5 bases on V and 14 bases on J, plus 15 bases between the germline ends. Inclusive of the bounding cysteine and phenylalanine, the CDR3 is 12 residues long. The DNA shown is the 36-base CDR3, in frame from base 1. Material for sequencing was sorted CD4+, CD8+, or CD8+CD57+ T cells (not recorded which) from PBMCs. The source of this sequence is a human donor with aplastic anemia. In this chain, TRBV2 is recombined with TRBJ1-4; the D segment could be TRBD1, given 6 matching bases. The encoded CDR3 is CASSQTRQDLFF. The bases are TGTGCCAGCAGTCAAACAAGACAGGATCTGTTTTTT.